Sequencing of this T cell receptor beta chain was carried out in a study of T-cell reconstitution after alpha-beta-depleted transplantation in children. Study-wide results and limits: Expanded graft clones, several hundred of them, were reportedly the source of alpha-beta T cells about two months after transplant.

The length of the CDR3 is 14 residues. The J segment lost 6 bases and the V segment lost 9 bases, leaving 5 bases of the junction unmatched. Germline V gene lookup returns CDR1 LNHDA and CDR2 SQIVND (reference sequence). Construction of the TCRbeta library involved unique molecular identifiers. TCRdb reanalysed the PCR reads using MiXCR and keeps one entry per CDR3 protein. Of hundreds of thousands of distinct CDR3 sequences listed, approximately 10% are singletons. About this clonotype itself: What it binds is unknown.

The rearrangement joins TRBV19 to TRBJ2-6, with TRBD1 matching over 10 bases. The TCR was taken from a child less than two years old with acute myeloid leukemia, due to receive a stem cell transplant. This sample comprised PBMCs, obtained before TCRalphabeta/CD19-depleted stem cell transplant. The CDR3 loop reads CARNRQGAANVLTF. The CDR3, as DNA: TGTGCCAGAAACAGACAGGGGGCGGCCAACGTCCTGACTTTC.